This TCR beta chain was captured in a study of CD4 T cells in relation to SARS-CoV-2 and coronaviruses. Libraries were prepared by immunoSEQ multiplex PCR; TCRdb keeps only in-frame clonotypes and omits some of them. Altogether some 46,000 clones are present, roughly 80% being singletons, with the ten largest covering under 1.5%. Turning to this clone: Antigen: not known.

CD4 enrichment then naive enrichment separated naive from memory CD4+ cells. Sorted naive or memory CD4+ cells met CEF peptides for over eight days. Losses at the gene ends were 0 bases for V and 5 bases for J; bases not matched to a gene: 7. The V gene's germline CDR1 is SGHRS and CDR2 YFSETQ. The CDR3 has 16 residues. V and J are TRBV5-1 and TRBJ1-1, with 10 bases matching TRBD1. This clonotype was sampled from an adult with COVID-19. Material: naive CD4+ T cells from PBMCs, cultured in vitro. Subset here: naive CD4+ T cells isolated by negative enrichment. The CDR3 region has the DNA TGCGCCAGCAGCTTGGTGACAGGGGGCGGGAGGACTGAAGCTTTCTTT. Protein: CASSLVTGGGRTEAFF.